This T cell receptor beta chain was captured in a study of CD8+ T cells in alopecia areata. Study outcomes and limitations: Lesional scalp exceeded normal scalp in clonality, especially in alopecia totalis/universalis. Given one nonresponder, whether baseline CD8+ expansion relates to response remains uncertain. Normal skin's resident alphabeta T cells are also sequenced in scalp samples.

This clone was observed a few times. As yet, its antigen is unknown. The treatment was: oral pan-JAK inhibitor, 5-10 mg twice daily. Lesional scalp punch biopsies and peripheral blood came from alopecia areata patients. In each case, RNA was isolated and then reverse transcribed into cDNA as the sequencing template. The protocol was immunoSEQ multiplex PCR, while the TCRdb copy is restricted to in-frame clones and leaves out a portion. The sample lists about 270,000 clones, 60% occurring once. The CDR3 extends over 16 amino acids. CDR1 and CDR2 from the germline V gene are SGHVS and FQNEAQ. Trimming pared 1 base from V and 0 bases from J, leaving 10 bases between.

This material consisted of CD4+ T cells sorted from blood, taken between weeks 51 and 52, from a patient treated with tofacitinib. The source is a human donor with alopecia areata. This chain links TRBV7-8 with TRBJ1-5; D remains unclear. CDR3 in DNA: TGTGCCAGCAGCTTAGTTCCGGGGATTAGCAATCAGCCCCAGCATTTT. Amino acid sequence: CASSLVPGISNQPQHF.